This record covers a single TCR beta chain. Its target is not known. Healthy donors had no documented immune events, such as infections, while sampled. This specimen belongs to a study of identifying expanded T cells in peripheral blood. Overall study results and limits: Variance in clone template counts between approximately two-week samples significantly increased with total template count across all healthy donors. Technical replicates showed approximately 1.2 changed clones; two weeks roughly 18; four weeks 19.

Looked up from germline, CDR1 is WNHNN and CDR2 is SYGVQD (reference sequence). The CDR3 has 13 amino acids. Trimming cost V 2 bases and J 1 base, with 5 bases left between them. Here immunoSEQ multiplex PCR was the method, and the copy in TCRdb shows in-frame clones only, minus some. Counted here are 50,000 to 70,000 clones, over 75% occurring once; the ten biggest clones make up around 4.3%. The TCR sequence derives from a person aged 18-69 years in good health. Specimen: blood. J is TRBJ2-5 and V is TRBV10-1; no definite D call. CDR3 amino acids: CASSEPGQETQYF. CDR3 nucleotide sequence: TGCGCCAGCAGTGAGCCAGGCCAAGAGACCCAGTACTTC.